This T cell receptor beta chain came from a study of shared clonotypes between healthy human individuals. Here immunoSEQ multiplex PCR was the method, and the copy in TCRdb shows in-frame clones only, minus some. The sample contains over 400,000 clones, 90% to 97% of which appear only once. This TCR came from a woman in her 30s in good health. Sequenced input: naive CD4+ T cells sorted from blood. As for subset: CD45RA+ positively selected.

The chain's CDR3 is CASSPRTGTGGETQYF. As DNA, the CDR3 is TGTGCCAGCAGCCCCCGGACGGGGACAGGGGGGGAGACCCAGTACTTC. V gene TRBV11-2 combines with J gene TRBJ2-5; 11 bases line up with TRBD1. The trim removed 5 bases at V and 5 bases at J, leaving 10 bases unmatched. CDR3 length equals 16 residues. CDR1 is SGHAT, CDR2 FQNNGV, per germline.